A selection of T cell receptor beta chains follows, all from one sample in a study of shared clonotypes between healthy human individuals. The method was immunoSEQ multiplex PCR; TCRdb's version includes in-frame clones alone and lacks a portion of them. The data contain under 1 million clones, approximately 92% of them seen just once; the ten biggest clones take up less than 25%. The sample comprised naive CD8+ T cells sorted from blood. The receptors come from a man aged 25-40 years in good health. The CDR3 runs from the conserved cysteine through the conserved F or W. Fields, in order: V gene, CDR3 protein.

TRBV27 CASSLNRGYEQYF
TRBV4-1 CASSQDKNQPQHF
TRBV27 CATRDTSYEQYF
TRBV10-1 CASSEEGLWDEQFF
TRBV7-9 CASSPRQGAIYNEQFF
TRBV5-1 CASSFFGGSNTGELFF
TRBV10-3 CAIRGDRVGQPQHF
TRBV19 CATGQGAADTQYF
TRBV11-2 CASSSKDAPSSYEQYF
TRBV11-2 CASSPGGATSTDTQYF
TRBV5-1 CASSLTGRSNEQYF
TRBV7-2 CASSPTSGSSDTQYF
TRBV13 CASSVGTGGARPSYNEQFF
TRBV4-3 CASSHLGGTDTQYF
TRBV6-1 CASSEAIAGKELFF
TRBV10-2 CASSDLAGGHNEQFF
TRBV5-4 CASSLNSRWGHNNEQFF
TRBV7-9 CASSLVPPAELFF
TRBV7-3 CASSKDNYGYTF
TRBV7-6 CASSPTGLLELFF
TRBV30 CAWSVLGNEQFF
TRBV5-1 CASSLSPQGRMDTEAFF
TRBV27 CASSRAFSGQGTYYTF
TRBV6-5 CASSPKGITFYEQYF
TRBV11-2 CASSLELMAGPYEQYF
TRBV27 CASSSGSSLYEQYF
TRBV10-3 CAISEESWEKLFF
TRBV28 CASSFLEIGVREETQYF
TRBV28 CASSLERGQGQPQHF
TRBV14 CASSQTGLAGGPSSYEQYF
TRBV9 CASSDTEGAVYPDTQYF
TRBV18 CASSPRRGIWTDTQYF
TRBV15 CATSRGGAGRAVETQYF
TRBV10-3 CAIGTGAVGTDTQYF
TRBV7-9 CASSLHGAFYEQYF
TRBV4-1 CASRDRGHANTGELFF
TRBV2 CASQGQGPYF
TRBV5-4 CASSLEGGDTQYF
TRBV7-9 CASSLGQAGETQYF
TRBV5-1 CASSLHGTSGNYNEQFF
TRBV7-9 CASSLGGQARVYGYTF
TRBV9 CASSASGGGGIGELFF